The 11 T cell receptor beta chains presented below share a single source sample, sequenced in a study of T cell repertoires in cytomegalovirus infection. Each CDR3 protein gets one entry after TCRdb re-called the reads with MiXCR. The sample lists about 250,000 distinct CDR3 sequences, roughly 6.5% seen once, with around 6% in the top ten. Sequencing was done on a sample of PBMCs. These receptors were collected from a human donor in good health (CMV status not recorded). Some clones in this sample may be carry-over from other donors' samples.

This chain uses TRBV19 with TRBJ1-1, with D maybe TRBD1 (6 bases). The CDR3 is made up of 14 amino acids. V was shortened by 2 bases and J by 4 bases, with 11 bases between the two germline ends. Germline V CDR1 and CDR2: LNHDA, SQIVND (reference sequence). CDR3 protein: CASSIQGRGTEAFF. DNA for the CDR3: TGTGCCAGTAGTATACAGGGGCGAGGCACTGAAGCTTTCTTT.

Points on this clonotype: This may come from a read error, since a much larger clone is one base off. The rearrangement joins TRBV15 to TRBJ2-5; D tentatively fits TRBD1 or TRBD2 (6 bases each). CDR1 and CDR2 from the germline V gene are LNHNV and YYDKDF (reference sequence). CDR3 length equals 15 residues. Deletions cut 3 bases from V and 5 bases from J, with 16 bases between. For the CDR3, the DNA is TGTGCCACCAGCAGGGACTACAGGGAGCGGGAGACCCAGTACTTC. The encoded protein is CATSRDYRERETQYF.

This clonotype was recorded at least ten times. The V gene is TRBV28, the J gene TRBJ2-7, with unresolved D. The CDR3 contains 13 residues. V lost 7 bases, J lost 0 bases, and 10 bases lay in between. Germline CDR1 and CDR2: MDHEN and SYDVKM. CDR3 region: CASIETDSYEQYF. The DNA of the CDR3 is TGTGCCAGCATCGAAACAGACTCCTACGAGCAGTACTTC.

CDR3 nucleotides: TGTGCCAGCAGTGAAGTAGTGGGCAGCTATGGCTACACCTTC. Its translation: CASSEVVGSYGYTF. The V call is TRBV2, the J call TRBJ1-2; D not certain. CDR1 and CDR2 from the germline V gene are SNHLY and FYNNEI. V lost 1 base and J 4 bases, leaving 10 bases between the germline ends. The CDR3 spans 14 residues. Full variable domain (remainder filled in from reference TRBV2 and TRBJ1-2): EPEVTQTPSHQVTQMGQEVILRCVPISNHLYFYWYRQILGQKVEFLVSFYNNEISEKSEIFDDQFSVERPDGSNFTLKIRSTKLEDSAMYFCASSEVVGSYGYTFGSGTRLTVV.

In this sample, this clonotype turned up many times. The rearrangement links TRBV14 to TRBJ1-2; a possible D gene is TRBD1 (6 bases). The germline gives CDR1 SGHDN, CDR2 FVKESK. Trimming took off 1 base at V and 0 bases at J, with 15 bases between the two ends. The CDR3 consists of 17 residues. The CDR3 is CASSQGLRGAANYGYTF. The CDR3 bases are TGTGCCAGCAGCCAAGGACTAAGGGGGGCAGCTAACTATGGCTACACCTTC.

This clonotype was recorded many times. The gene calls are TRBV3-1 and TRBJ2-3, with 7 bases aligning to TRBD2. With V trimmed by 3 bases and J by 1 base, 1 base remained unmatched. Germline values: CDR1 LGHDT, CDR2 YNNKEL (reference sequence). CDR3 length equals 14 residues. DNA for the CDR3: TGTGCCAGCAGCCAGCTAGCGGGCACAGATACGCAGTATTTT. Its translation: CASSQLAGTDTQYF.

This clonotype was recorded many times. V gene TRBV10-3 combines with J gene TRBJ1-5, with TRBD1 identical over 10 bases. J lost 4 bases, V lost 6 bases, and 3 bases had no gene match. The germline V gene has CDR1 ENHRY and CDR2 SYGVKD. The CDR3 spans 14 residues. The chain's CDR3 is CAISGTGDNQPQHF. The CDR3, as DNA: TGTGCCATCAGCGGGACAGGGGATAATCAGCCCCAGCATTTT.

This clonotype occurred many times. The CDR3 nucleotides are TGTGCCAGCACCCCCACGGGGTCGGCCTACGAGCAGTACTTC. Its translation: CASTPTGSAYEQYF. The rearrangement joins TRBV6-1 to TRBJ2-7, with D perhaps TRBD2 (5 bases). V gave up 7 bases and J gave up 2 bases, with 15 bases separating them. This CDR3 spans 14 amino acids. Germline-derived CDR1 and CDR2 are MNHNS and SASEGT.

Notes on this clonotype: One end of the junction fails to match germline, which may point to a read error. This chain joins TRBV7-8 and TRBJ1-2; unclear D gene. The CDR3 extends over 14 amino acids. Germline V gene data show CDR1 as SGHVS and CDR2 as FQNEAQ. CDR3 sequence (DNA): TGTGCCAGCAGCTTAGCCCTTATCTCCTATGCCTACACCTTC. Translating it yields CASSLALISYAYTF.

This clonotype was detected many times. The chain carries TRBV20-1 and TRBJ2-7, with 8 bases that match TRBD1. Germline V CDR1 and CDR2: DFQATT, SNEGSKA (reference sequence). This CDR3 spans 15 amino acids. Trimming took 3 bases from V and 1 from J; bases not matched to a gene: 8. CDR3 loop: CSASDDRGLSYEQYF. CDR3 in DNA: TGCAGTGCTAGCGACGACAGGGGCTTATCCTACGAGCAGTACTTC.

V gene TRBV14 combines with J gene TRBJ2-5, with 9 nucleotides matching TRBD2. The junction had 8 bases not matched to a gene; V was cut back by 1 base and J by 5 bases. This CDR3 is 16 amino acids long. From germline, CDR1 is SGHDN and CDR2 FVKESK. The CDR3 here is CASSQGWLAGIETQYF. In DNA, the CDR3 is TGTGCCAGCAGCCAAGGATGGCTAGCGGGGATTGAGACCCAGTACTTC.